The present T cell receptor (beta chain) was sequenced within a study of vaccination effects on CD4 cells after COVID-19 (dated 2022 in TCRdb). About the investigation overall: To identify antigen-specific CD4+ T cell clonotypes by their expansion, the ViraFEST assay first stimulated PBMC with viral peptide pools and then applied TCR sequencing. Two doses of either the BNT162b2 or the mRNA-1273 mRNA SARS-CoV-2 vaccine were administered to participants. The Oncomine TCR Beta short-read assay on an Illumina iSeq 100 was used to sequence cultures from other donors in the study. The full study included ten to eleven COVID-19 convalescent patients and a few SARS-CoV-2-naive healthy vaccine recipients. Pre-vaccine samples were drawn from a couple of convalescent patients 16 days and one week before the first dose, at 142 and 148 days after COVID-19 diagnosis. SARS-CoV-2 spike-specific CD4+ TCR repertoires from before and after mRNA vaccination were compared in COVID-19 convalescent patients and in infection-naive vaccine recipients. Each well held roughly 2 million PBMC cultured in IMDM containing roughly 5.1% human AB serum, 9 to 10 IU/ml IL-2 and gentamicin, along with about 10 ug/ml peptides.

A remark on this clone: Its antigen is not yet known. Base qualities are not recorded, but no much larger clone differs from it by a single base.

The paper's findings and limits, for the study overall: Only a small number of convalescent patients were included, and no early post-infection timepoints were available, which limited the study. Clones induced by infection and clones induced by vaccination both contracted markedly at late timepoints after vaccination, which fits with T cell responses waning over time. For convalescent patients, new clones induced by the vaccine made up most of the post-vaccine spike-reactive repertoire, and these new clones were largely distinct from the clones induced by infection.

A distance of 19 bases separates the germline ends of V and J, which lose 0 bases and 8 bases respectively. Based on the germline V gene (reference sequence), the CDR1 and CDR2 sequences are MNHEY and SMNVEV. From its cysteine to its phenylalanine, the CDR3 spans 16 amino acids. The sequence is cut down to CDR3 DNA, 48 bases in frame from base 1. Libraries were built with the immunoSEQ multiplex PCR assay. DNA from the CD4+ T cells that had been cultured and isolated underwent TCR beta CDR3 sequencing. The study's processing was this. Non-productive TCR sequences were removed, reads were trimmed to the CDR3 region, and CDR3s of at least 7 amino acids were retained. Antigen-specific clonotypes were identified using the MANAFEST web app by comparison of expansion in peptide wells against reference cultures. Positive clones required FDR<0.05 expansion versus reference and all other wells, odds ratio above 5, and frequency above 0.1% in two replicate wells. A clonotype was defined as cross-reactive if the clonotype was significantly expanded both in SARS-CoV-2 spike wells and in at least one common cold coronavirus spike condition. Levenshtein distance calculated with the stringdist R package was used to assess CDR3 similarity, and unrooted trees were constructed with ape in R 3.6.1. Not all clones reach the TCRdb copy of this immuneACCESS table, which keeps in-frame sequences only. Checked studies attribute under half of the gap to unresolved V genes and leave the rest unexplained. D and trimming were read from the DNA, whereas the V and J calls and clone size are those reported in that table. The sample table contains tens of thousands of clones; only one count was recorded for about 70% of them. The top ten hold roughly 7.8% of the sample.

After approximately eleven days of culture, CD4+ T cells were isolated with the EasySep CD4+ T cell isolation kit. PCR-confirmed SARS-CoV-2 infection had occurred in convalescent patients between March and December 2020, before the Alpha, Beta and Delta variants emerged in the United States. Half of the culture medium was replaced with fresh IL-2-containing medium on days 3 and 7. Unless noted otherwise, every peptide stimulation condition was grown in triplicate wells. Using Ficoll-Paque Plus gradient centrifugation, PBMC were separated from whole blood and then either used fresh or cryopreserved at -140C. The QIAamp micro DNA kit was used to extract genomic DNA from the cultured CD4+ T cells.

The chain links TRBV27 with TRBJ1-2; 5 matching bases give a weak D call of TRBD1. This clonotype was sampled from a human donor who had a prior SARS-CoV-2 infection. Sequences were derived from CD4+ T cells from PBMCs cultured without peptide, sampled before COVID-19 vaccination. The CDR3 corresponds to CASSLSGVGGTLGYTF. The nucleotide sequence reads TGTGCCAGCAGTTTATCGGGGGTTGGTGGGACCCTGGGCTACACCTTC.